This T cell receptor (beta chain) was found in a study of blood T cells in healthy people across ages. Study observations and caveats: The unknown donor CMV status may have confounded expanded clonotype changes. Both naive CD4+ cell counts and diversity were greater in long-lived donors than in aged donors. In these data, TCR beta diversity tracked strongly with naive T cell percentage.

As to this clonotype: The antigen is undetermined.

Germline lookup yields CDR1 SQVTM and CDR2 ANQGSEA. The ends were cut back, 4 bases at V and 8 bases at J, with 12 bases in the middle. The CDR3 loop spans 12 amino acids. Next came a second PCR, run for about 7 to 12 cycles, which used a sample-barcoded 5' primer along with a J-beta primer mix. Every sample produced at least 2.5 million CDR3-containing paired-end reads. One entry per CDR3 protein, called by TCRdb with MiXCR from the 5' RACE reads. The data show around 2 million distinct CDR3 sequences, 39% seen once. This chain connects TRBV29-1 to TRBJ1-5; D is unresolved. This TCR derives from a human donor in good health. The source material was blood. This CDR3 is CSVVEPGKPQHF. The CDR3 DNA reads as TGCAGCGTTGTAGAGCCCGGTAAGCCCCAGCATTTT. Supplemented by reference TRBV29-1 and TRBJ1-5, the full variable domain reads SAVISQKPSRDICQRGTSLTIQCQVDSQVTMMFWYRQQPGQSLTLIATANQGSEATYESGFVIDKFPISRPNLTFSTLTVSNMSPEDSSIYLCSVVEPGKPQHFGDGTRLSIL.